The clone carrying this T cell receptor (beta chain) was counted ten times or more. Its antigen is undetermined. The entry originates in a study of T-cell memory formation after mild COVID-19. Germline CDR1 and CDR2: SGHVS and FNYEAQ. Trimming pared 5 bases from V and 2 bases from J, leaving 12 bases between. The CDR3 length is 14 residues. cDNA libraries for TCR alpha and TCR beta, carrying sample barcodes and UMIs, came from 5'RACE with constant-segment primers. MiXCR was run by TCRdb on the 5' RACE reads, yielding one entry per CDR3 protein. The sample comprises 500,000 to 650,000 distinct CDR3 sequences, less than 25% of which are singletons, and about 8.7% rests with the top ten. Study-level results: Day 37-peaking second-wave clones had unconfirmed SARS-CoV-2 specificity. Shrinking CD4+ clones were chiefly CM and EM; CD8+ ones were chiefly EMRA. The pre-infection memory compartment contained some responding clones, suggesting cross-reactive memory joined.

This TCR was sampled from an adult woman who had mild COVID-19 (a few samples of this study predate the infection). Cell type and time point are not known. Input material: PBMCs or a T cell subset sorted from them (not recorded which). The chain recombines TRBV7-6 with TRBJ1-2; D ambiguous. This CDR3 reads CASSPNQGNYGYTF. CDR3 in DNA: TGTGCCAGCAGCCCCAACCAAGGGAACTATGGCTACACCTTC.